This passage covers 4 T cell receptor beta chains from one sample sequenced in a study of cytomegalovirus exposure and HLA in healthy donors. The study ran its PCR with 60 Vbeta and 13 Jbeta primers. Sequencing used immunoSEQ multiplex PCR; TCRdb keeps in-frame clones, though not all of them. Among about 100,000 clones listed, 70% to 85% were seen once. Sequences were obtained from PBMCs. The receptors shown here come from a woman under 30 in good health and CMV-seronegative.

This clone was detected once. The rearrangement uses TRBV7-8 and TRBJ2-7; perhaps TRBD2 as D (5 bases). The V end was cut by 0 bases, the J end by 2 bases, with 8 bases between. The germline CDR1 and CDR2 sequences are SGHVS and FQNEAQ. This CDR3 is 14 amino acids long. The CDR3 bases are TGTGCCAGCAGCTTAGCGACTATGACCTACGAGCAGTACTTC. Encoded protein: CASSLATMTYEQYF.

This clone showed up just once. The gene calls are TRBV7-2 and TRBJ2-3, with D tentatively TRBD2 (7 bases). The V and J ends lost 9 bases and 1 base respectively, with 26 bases between them. CDR3 length: 18 amino acids. Per the germline V gene, CDR1 is SGHTA and CDR2 is FQGNSA. The CDR3, as DNA: TGTGCCAGTCCGGGGGGCTTCTCGGCAGGCTTAGGCACAGATACGCAGTATTTT. As protein: CASPGGFSAGLGTDTQYF.

The V gene is TRBV21-1, the J gene TRBJ1-5; TRBD1, the table's D call, lacks a check against the DNA. TRBV21-1 is a pseudogene. This CDR3 is built from 15 residues. CDR3 in DNA: TGTGCCAGCAGCAAAGAATCCAGGGCCCGACAGCCCCAGCATTTT. Translating gives CASSKESRARQPQHF.

Here the CDR3 reads CASSGDYSYEQYF. In DNA, the CDR3 is TGTGCCAGCTCAGGGGACTATAGCTACGAGCAGTACTTC. This rearrangement joins TRBV18 to TRBJ2-7; 7 bases agree with TRBD2. V gave up 5 bases and J gave up 3 bases; unmatched junction bases: 4. The CDR3 covers 13 residues. Germline lookup yields CDR1 KGHSH and CDR2 LQKENI. The full variable domain, its missing parts supplied by reference TRBV18 and TRBJ2-7, is NAGVMQNPRHLVRRRGQEARLRCSPMKGHSHVYWYRQLPEEGLKFMVYLQKENIIDESGMPKERFSAEFPKEGPSILRIQQVVRGDSAAYFCASSGDYSYEQYFGPGTRLTVT.